The clone carrying this T cell receptor (beta chain) has a handful of counts. This sample is drawn from a study of metastatic and nonmetastatic thyroid tumors. TCRdb reassembled clones from the PCR reads with MiXCR. The repertoire holds tens of thousands of clones, with 20% to 25% as singletons. All patients were treatment-naive before thyroid surgery. Sequencing was performed on adjacent normal tissue. This sequence originates from a female donor with papillary thyroid cancer or a benign thyroid nodule (not recorded which). Some clones in this sample may be carry-over from other donors' samples.

The CDR3 DNA is TGTGCCAGCAGTTATAGGGGAGAGCAGTACTTC. Its protein is CASSYRGEQYF. The rearrangement uses TRBV6-2 or TRBV6-3 and TRBJ2-7; weak D call: TRBD1 (5 bases). CDR3 length: 11 amino acids. Trimming shortened V by 3 bases and J by 7 bases, and 7 bases separated the two germline ends. The germline gives CDR1 MNHEY, CDR2 SVGEGT.